A single sample is the source of the 13 T cell receptor beta chains below, sequenced in a study of response to subunit inactivated influenza vaccine. In TCRdb, the RT-PCR reads were re-called with MiXCR into one record per CDR3 protein. The top ten clones hold less than 9% of a sample with under 800,000 distinct CDR3 sequences, approximately 15% of them seen once. The specimen was PBMCs from blood, collected less than 15 days before vaccination. The receptor source for this set is a man aged 50 or older who received an inactivated influenza vaccine.

The chain carries TRBV12-2 and TRBJ2-7; the table's D call of TRBD2 was not tested on the DNA. TRBV12-2 is listed as a pseudogene. The CDR3 has 17 amino acids. This CDR3 is CASRSGWRPGPAYEQYF. Written as DNA, the CDR3 is TGTGCAAGTCGCTCCGGATGGAGGCCAGGCCCTGCCTACGAGCAGTACTTC.

This clonotype has a count of ten or more. The chain carries TRBV7-2 and TRBJ2-1; 7 bases line up with TRBD1. Trimming removed 4 bases from V and 4 bases from J; junction bases left unmatched: 10. Germline assignment: CDR1 SGHTA and CDR2 FQGNSA. The CDR3 is 16 amino acids. This chain's CDR3 is CASSYNGGQAYNEQFF. Written as DNA, the CDR3 is TGTGCCAGCAGCTATAATGGTGGACAGGCATACAATGAGCAGTTCTTC. The variable domain in full, with the rest retrieved from reference TRBV7-2 and TRBJ2-1, is GAGVSQSPSNKVTEKGKDVELRCDPISGHTALYWYRQSLGQGLEFLIYFQGNSAPDKSGLPSDRFSAERTGGSVSTLTIQRTQQEDSAVYLCASSYNGGQAYNEQFFGPGTRLTVL.

The chain uses TRBV4-3 and TRBJ2-4; 8 positions agree with TRBD2. Looked up from germline, CDR1 is LGHNA and CDR2 is YSLEER. Trimming removed 1 base from V and 13 bases from J; junction bases left unmatched: 6. CDR3 length: 13 amino acids. CDR3 amino acids: CASSQAGGATQYF. DNA of the CDR3: TGCGCCAGCAGCCAAGCGGGGGGGGCTACACAGTACTTC.

The chain is built from TRBV6-2 or TRBV6-3 and TRBJ1-2; TRBD1 matches at 8 bases. This CDR3 has 17 residues. Germline V lookup: CDR1 MNHEY, CDR2 SVGEGT. J lost 1 base, V lost 6 bases, and 13 bases had no gene match. This chain's CDR3 is CASSKLGTGRLNYGYTF. The CDR3 DNA reads as TGTGCCAGCAGCAAACTCGGGACAGGACGTCTTAACTATGGCTACACCTTC.

The gene calls are TRBV5-5 and TRBJ2-6; no clear D gene. This CDR3 contains 16 residues. Germline CDR1 SGHKS, CDR2 YYEKEE (reference sequence). Trimming pared 0 bases from V and 0 bases from J, leaving 7 bases between. CDR3 nucleotides: TGTGCCAGCAGCTTGGGGGTTAGCTCTGGGGCCAACGTCCTGACTTTC. Translation gives CASSLGVSSGANVLTF.

This clonotype was counted a few times. J is TRBJ1-2 and V is TRBV12-3 or TRBV12-4; tentatively, D is TRBD1 (5 bases). There are 12 residues in the CDR3. Between the trimmed V and J ends, which lost 8 bases and 8 bases, there was a span of 15 bases. The CDR3 sequence is CASSRGGGGYTF. The DNA of the CDR3 is TGTGCCAGCTCCCGTGGGGGAGGAGGCTACACCTTC.

This clonotype was seen only a few times. This chain links TRBV11-2 with TRBJ2-7; 9 positions match TRBD1. The CDR3 runs to 13 residues. The V and J ends lost 5 bases and 6 bases, in that order; junction bases with no gene match: 5. Germline V gene lookup returns CDR1 SGHAT and CDR2 FQNNGV. CDR3 region: CASSPGTGSEQYF. The CDR3 DNA reads as TGTGCCAGCAGCCCGGGGACAGGGTCCGAGCAGTACTTC. Together with reference TRBV11-2 and TRBJ2-7, the CDR3 gives the full variable domain: EAGVAQSPRYKIIEKRQSVAFWCNPISGHATLYWYQQILGQGPKLLIQFQNNGVVDDSQLPKDRFSAERLKGVDSTLKIQPAKLEDSAVYLCASSPGTGSEQYFGPGTRLTVT.

This sequence joins TRBV5-6 and TRBJ2-4, with TRBD2 matching over 13 bases. The CDR3 contains 14 residues. The trim removed 4 bases at V and 8 bases at J, leaving 3 bases unmatched. Germline values: CDR1 SGHDT, CDR2 YYEEEE. CDR3 loop: CASSDTSGRDIQYF. The CDR3 nucleotides are TGTGCCAGCAGCGACACTAGCGGGAGGGACATTCAGTACTTC.

The CDR3, as DNA: TGTGCCAGCAGTTACTCGAGAGGGGCTAGGGGGAATCAGTTCTTC. This gives the protein CASSYSRGARGNQFF. The chain couples TRBV6-5 to TRBJ2-1; maybe TRBD1 (6 bases). The CDR3 spans 15 residues. Trimming cost V 0 bases and J 13 bases, with 19 bases left between them. Looked up from germline, CDR1 is MNHEY and CDR2 is SVGAGI.

This rearrangement joins TRBV15 to TRBJ1-1, with unresolved D. The CDR3 covers 15 residues. The germline CDR1 and CDR2 sequences are LNHNV and YYDKDF (reference sequence). Trimming removed 1 base at V and 0 bases at J, with 9 bases between. CDR3 sequence reads: CATSRAAAMNTEAFF. The CDR3 DNA sequence: TGTGCCACCAGCAGAGCGGCGGCCATGAACACTGAAGCTTTCTTT.

The rearrangement joins TRBV5-6 to TRBJ2-2; D remains unclear. The CDR3 has 13 residues. CDR1 and CDR2 from the germline V gene are SGHDT and YYEEEE. The V end lost 4 bases, the J end lost 3 bases, and 7 bases lay between the germline ends. CDR3 nucleotide sequence: TGTGCCAGCAGCCGCCTCCACACCGGGGAGCTGTTTTTT. This sequence encodes CASSRLHTGELFF.

This clonotype was observed a handful of times. The V and J genes are TRBV12-3 or TRBV12-4 and TRBJ2-3; D may correspond to TRBD1 or TRBD2 (5 bases each). V was shortened by 6 bases and J by 5 bases, with 12 bases between the two germline ends. This CDR3 contains 13 residues. The DNA of the CDR3 is TGTGCCAGCAGACCCCGGGACCTAGATACGCAGTATTTT. The encoded protein is CASRPRDLDTQYF.

This clonotype was seen only a few times. The V gene is TRBV3-1, the J gene TRBJ1-1; no definite D call. The CDR3 totals 17 residues. The ends were cut back, 2 bases at V and 2 bases at J, with 18 bases in the middle. Germline CDR1 LGHDT, CDR2 YNNKEL (reference sequence). The CDR3 spells CASSQSTARRTNTEAFF. The CDR3 coding sequence is TGTGCCAGCAGCCAATCTACAGCCCGTCGTACTAACACTGAAGCTTTCTTT.